Listed below are T cell receptor beta chains from one sample, sequenced in a study of human T cells and chemical hapten exposure. Using its own MiXCR run on the RACE reads, TCRdb lists one record per CDR3 protein. Of about 170,000 distinct CDR3 sequences in the sample, approximately 30% are singletons; the top ten hold under 2.5%. Source: whole blood, taken in connection with sensitization to the hapten diphenylcyclopropenone (DPC). The receptors shown here come from a woman in her late teens or twenties with alopecia areata. Some clones in this sample may be carry-over from other donors' samples. The CDR3 runs from the conserved cysteine through the conserved F or W. The D gene is left open where the match is weak. Rows may omit the clone size; those that give it use once, few, many or a size class.

J gene: TRBJ1-5
clone size: few
V gene: TRBV24-1
D gene: NA
CDR3 protein: CATSDLGQPRGQPQHF
CDR3 DNA: TGTGCCACCAGTGATTTGGGACAGCCTCGGGGGCAGCCCCAGCATTTT

J gene: TRBJ2-1
clone size: NA
V gene: TRBV5-1
D gene: NA
CDR3 protein: CASSLGVGEQFF
CDR3 DNA: TGCGCCAGCAGCTTGGGTGTGGGAGAGCAGTTCTTC

J gene: TRBJ2-7
clone size: few
V gene: TRBV7-6
D gene: NA
CDR3 protein: CASSGRTYEQYF
CDR3 DNA: TGTGCCAGCAGCGGACGGACGTACGAGCAGTACTTC

J gene: TRBJ1-6
clone size: NA
V gene: TRBV20-1
D gene: NA
CDR3 protein: CSARGTASSYNSPLHF
CDR3 DNA: TGCAGTGCTAGAGGGACGGCGAGCTCCTATAATTCACCCCTCCACTTT

J gene: TRBJ2-5
clone size: few
V gene: TRBV29-1
D gene: NA
CDR3 protein: CSVAPGNQETQYF
CDR3 DNA: TGCAGCGTCGCTCCCGGGAACCAAGAGACCCAGTACTTC

J gene: TRBJ2-3
clone size: NA
V gene: TRBV6-2/TRBV6-3
D gene: TRBD1
CDR3 protein: CASSPGQGSTDTQYF
CDR3 DNA: TGTGCCAGCAGTCCGGGACAGGGGTCCACAGATACGCAGTATTTT

J gene: TRBJ2-7
clone size: many
V gene: TRBV20-1
D gene: NA
CDR3 protein: CSATPGLVSYEQYF
CDR3 DNA: TGCAGTGCTACCCCGGGACTGGTCTCCTACGAGCAGTACTTC

J gene: TRBJ2-1
clone size: few
V gene: TRBV9
D gene: TRBD2
CDR3 protein: CASSERDWGNEQFF
CDR3 DNA: TGTGCCAGCAGCGAGCGGGACTGGGGCAATGAGCAGTTCTTC

J gene: TRBJ2-1
clone size: many
V gene: TRBV4-2
D gene: TRBD2
CDR3 protein: CASSQETSGSSEQFF
CDR3 DNA: TGTGCCAGCAGCCAAGAGACTAGCGGGAGTTCTGAGCAGTTCTTC

J gene: TRBJ2-2
clone size: NA
V gene: TRBV2
D gene: TRBD1
CDR3 protein: CASSPWDSTANTGELFF
CDR3 DNA: TGTGCCAGCAGTCCCTGGGACAGTACCGCGAACACCGGGGAGCTGTTTTTT

J gene: TRBJ1-2
clone size: NA
V gene: TRBV30
D gene: NA
CDR3 protein: CACPTDVYGYTF
CDR3 DNA: TGTGCCTGCCCTACAGACGTCTATGGCTACACCTTC

J gene: TRBJ2-7
clone size: few
V gene: TRBV29-1
D gene: NA
CDR3 protein: CSVAPSIGGYEQYF
CDR3 DNA: TGCAGCGTTGCCCCCTCCATTGGGGGTTACGAGCAGTACTTC